Presented here are 5 T cell receptor beta chains from one specimen sequenced in a study of neoadjuvant nivolumab and ipilimumab in lung cancer. Sequencing was performed with immunoSEQ multiplex PCR; in TCRdb, only in-frame clones are kept and a portion is missing. This sample carries 7,000 to 9,500 clones, about nine tenths of them seen once, and the ten largest clones take roughly 2.3%. Sequenced here: tumor tissue, sampled after neoadjuvant nivolumab, alone or with ipilimumab, at or shortly before surgery. The origin of the receptors is an adult with non-small cell lung cancer. Some clones in this sample may be carry-over from other donors' samples.

As DNA, the CDR3 is TGTGCCAGCAGCCCAGAAAGTGCTAGGAGCTATGGCTACACCTTC. Protein: CASSPESARSYGYTF. The rearrangement uses TRBV11-1 and TRBJ1-2, with unresolved D. Trimming took 5 bases from V and 4 from J, leaving 17 bases between them. This CDR3 region has 15 residues. Germline CDR1 is SGHAT and CDR2 is FQDESV (reference sequence).

The chain combines TRBV5-3 with TRBJ2-7; tentatively, D is TRBD2 (5 bases). TRBV5-3 is marked as an open reading frame, function uncertain. The germline V and J ends were trimmed by 10 bases and 4 bases, with 18 bases remaining between them. The CDR3 is 13 amino acids. Here the CDR3 DNA reads TGTGCCTCCCTAGACTCGGAGGTTTACGAGCAGTACTTC. Protein product: CASLDSEVYEQYF.

V usage is TRBV5-1 and J usage is TRBJ1-1, with TRBD1 as a possible D gene (5 bases). Germline CDR1 SGHRS, CDR2 YFSETQ. V dropped 2 bases and J dropped 4 bases, with 9 bases sitting between them. The CDR3 runs to 13 residues. The CDR3 reads CASSFGGATEAFF. CDR3 DNA: TGCGCCAGCAGCTTTGGCGGGGCCACTGAAGCTTTCTTT.

The chain couples TRBV23-1 to TRBJ2-7; a weak D match, TRBD1 (6 bases). TRBV23-1 is recorded as an ORF, its role being uncertain. The CDR3 consists of 17 residues. Trimming stripped 0 bases from V and 6 bases from J, with 21 bases between. The DNA of the CDR3 is TGCGCCAGCAGTCAATCGGTTGGTTACCACAGGGTTCTCGAGCAGTACTTC. As protein: CASSQSVGYHRVLEQYF.

This chain connects TRBV5-4 to TRBJ1-2, with 7 bases matching TRBD1. The J segment lost 3 bases and the V segment lost 2 bases, leaving 4 bases of the junction unmatched. This CDR3 comprises 14 residues. CDR1 is SGHNT, CDR2 YYREEE, per germline (reference sequence). The CDR3, as DNA: TGTGCCAGCAGCTTCGAGGGGGCGCACTATGGCTACACCTTC. Amino acids: CASSFEGAHYGYTF.